This TCR beta chain was profiled in a study of shared clonotypes between healthy human individuals (dated by TCRdb to 2018 to 2021). About the study as a whole: The cohort included a few men and a couple of women between 18 and 49 years of age. To increase sequencing depth and limit assay-specific biases, different laboratories used diverse techniques to prepare libraries and sequence TCR repertoires. Per donor, leukapheresis produced somewhere between about 0.85 and 8.9 billion PBMCs. To estimate repertoire size and how much clonotype sharing occurs between individuals, the study deeply sequenced the blood TCR repertoires of five healthy adults. Per donor, three plates each were used for CD4 naive and CD4 memory, two for CD8 naive, and one for CD8 memory.

As to this clone: Its antigen remains unidentified. Nothing much larger sits one base from this clone, and base qualities are not available.

TCR CDR3 regions were amplified from genomic DNA by multiplex PCR using the deep immunoSEQ assay. Genomic DNA extracted from each cell subset was distributed evenly over all wells of several immunoSEQ 96-well plates, and each plate served as one replicate. For sorted subsets, around 0.2 ug genomic DNA, equal to 25,000 to 35,000 T cell genomes, was loaded into each replicate PCR. Purified libraries were quantified with a Qubit 3.0 fluorometer, sized on a Bioanalyzer 2100, and re-quantified with the KAPA Library Quantification kit. Every immunoSEQ 96-well plate was sequenced on a dedicated single-read 150-cycle Illumina NextSeq 550 flow cell. Under the source paper's analysis protocol: Because the immunoSEQ output included only junctional sequences and no quality scores, the filtering could not be the same as the filtering used for full-length reads. Sequences were annotated with PyIR, a Python wrapper for IgBLAST v1.9, using IMGT germline references to assign V/J genes and CDR3. Any read was removed if the V/J assignment was weak (E-value above 1e-6), the CDR3 was missing, or the read contained stop codons, out-of-frame junctions, or ambiguous translated residues. A V3J clonotype was defined by an identical inferred V gene, J gene, and CDR3 amino acid sequence. The percentage overlap between two repertoires was calculated by dividing the number of shared unique clonotypes by the size of the smaller repertoire. Three approaches were used to assess repertoire richness: RTK rarefaction, the Chao1 estimator, and Recon v2.1 estimates of unobserved clonotypes. Generation probabilities for all TCRbeta clonotypes obtained by the gDNA method from a handful of donors were computed using OLGA. Here the immuneACCESS table is served through TCRdb, limited to in-frame sequences with V and J called. Missing clones are a known gap in these copies; in checked studies unresolved V genes cover under half, and the rest lacks a known reason. Clone size and the V and J calls come from that table; the DNA yielded D and trimming. This sample is represented by roughly 1,500,000 clones; just under 99% of them were singletons. 0.3% to 0.45% of the sample goes to the ten largest clones.

Results the study describes overall, beyond this receptor: Naive subsets generally had larger estimated clonotype richness than memory subsets. Based on pairwise subsampling, the degree of clonotype sharing among donors was expected to be affected by sequencing depth. The small number of donors limited the genetic and exposure-history diversity represented. Sampling was restricted to blood, and TCR repertoires in tissue are likely to differ from TCR repertoires in blood. Even with the large sequencing depth, rarefaction of the sorted-subset datasets indicated that sequencing was incomplete. About 5% of naive CD4, 3.5% of naive CD8, 2.3% of memory CD4, and about 0.4% of memory CD8 clonotypes were shared across several donors. Higher generation probabilities were observed for clonotypes shared by all four sorted-subset donors than for non-shared clonotypes.

The CDR3 runs 15 amino acids, cysteine and phenylalanine included. The DNA shown is the 45-base CDR3, in frame from base 1. CDR1 and CDR2 were assigned from the germline V gene as SGHNT and YENEEA. For this chain, trimming is 3 bases at the V end and 3 bases at the J end, and the number of junction bases without a gene match is 4. Donors were healthy HIV-negative adults with no recently reported acute infections or vaccinations. Only Caucasian adults living in Nashville, Tennessee, USA were represented among the donors. CD4+ T cells were enriched by magnetic negative selection; naive cells were then positively selected on CD45RA, and the negative fraction formed the memory subset. Blood was obtained by leukapheresis, after which PBMCs were separated by Ficoll-Histopaque density gradient centrifugation and cryopreserved in liquid nitrogen vapor phase. Purity and quantity of every magnetically sorted T cell population were checked by analytical flow cytometry. Each sorted fraction had its genomic DNA isolated and then quantified by UV absorbance on a Nanodrop 2000c.

The chain is encoded by TRBV11-3 joined to TRBJ2-2, with 7 middle bases fitting TRBD2. Material for sequencing was naive CD4+ T cells sorted from blood. This specimen's cell subset or site label, interpreted: CD45RA+ positively selected. The TCR sequence derives from a man aged 30 to 39 in good health. The DNA sequence is TGTGCCAGCAGCTTTGGCGGGAGCGACACCGGGGAGCTGTTTTTT. Its protein is CASSFGGSDTGELFF. With the portions outside the CDR3 filled from the reference TRBV11-3 and TRBJ2-2 genes, the complete variable region becomes EAGVVQSPRYKIIEKKQPVAFWCNPISGHNTLYWYLQNLGQGPELLIRYENEEAVDDSQLPKDRFSAERLKGVDSTLKIQPAELGDSAVYLCASSFGGSDTGELFFGEGSRLTVL.